The clone carrying this T cell receptor (beta chain) was seen at least ten times. Its antigen remains unknown. The data originate from a study of T cells in Graves' hyperthyroidism and ophthalmopathy. TCR beta CDR3 regions were amplified from RNA transcripts. In the first-round RT-PCR of the TCR CDR3, the HTBI primer set was used. TCRdb re-called the multiplex PCR reads through MiXCR, storing one row per CDR3 protein. The data contain about 180,000 distinct CDR3 sequences, over 15% of them singletons. Study observations and caveats: Classification by a 13 V-J model distinguished ophthalmopathy from stable hyperthyroidism. Most clonotypes expanded in thyroid above 0.001 were likewise present in blood. Prediction of ophthalmopathy progression came a median around 6 months pre-onset.

The receptor was derived from a woman aged 45 to 65 with Graves' hyperthyroidism. Specimen: blood.

The chain's CDR3 is CASSLGQGGRYTEAFF. The CDR3, as DNA: TGCGCCAGCAGCTTGGGTCAGGGAGGGCGGTACACTGAAGCTTTCTTT. The chain carries TRBV5-1 and TRBJ1-1; D possibly corresponds to TRBD1 (5 bases). Germline V lookup: CDR1 SGHRS, CDR2 YFSETQ. V was trimmed by 0 bases and J by 3 bases, leaving 15 bases between them. The CDR3 has 16 amino acids. The entire variable domain, with the rest obtained from reference TRBV5-1 and TRBJ1-1, is as follows: KAGVTQTPRYLIKTRGQQVTLSCSPISGHRSVSWYQQTPGQGLQFLFEYFSETQRNKGNFPGRFSGRQFSNSRSEMNVSTLELGDSALYLCASSLGQGGRYTEAFFGQGTRLTVV.